Listed below are T cell receptor beta chains from one sample, sequenced in a study of blood T cell repertoires in COVID-19. Data came from immunoSEQ multiplex PCR; TCRdb stores just in-frame clones and leaves some out. The table records over 200,000 clones, about nine tenths of them present only once. The sample was peripheral blood. The receptor source for this set is a young man with COVID-19, enrolled during active disease. Both conserved end residues are part of each CDR3. D genes are given only for firm matches. Expanded clones get a size class; other rows say once, few or many, or leave the size out.

J: TRBJ1-1
size: -
V: TRBV28
D: TRBD1
CDR3: CASSGQGEMNTEAFF
DNA: TGTGCCAGCAGTGGACAGGGGGAAATGAACACTGAAGCTTTCTTT

J: TRBJ2-1
size: -
V: TRBV4-3
D: -
CDR3: CASSHRQEYNEQFF
DNA: TGCGCCAGCAGCCACCGACAAGAGTACAATGAGCAGTTCTTC

J: TRBJ2-7
size: -
V: TRBV19
D: -
CDR3: CASSIGGGLPFFYEQYF
DNA: TGTGCCAGTAGTATAGGGGGGGGGCTCCCCTTTTTCTACGAGCAGTACTTC

J: TRBJ2-1
size: -
V: TRBV7-9
D: TRBD1
CDR3: CASSPGGLTLNEQFF
DNA: TGTGCCAGCAGCCCAGGGGGCCTTACGCTCAATGAGCAGTTCTTC

J: TRBJ1-3
size: -
V: TRBV5-6
D: -
CDR3: CASSLISRSGNTIYF
DNA: TGTGCCAGCAGCTTGATATCCCGCTCTGGAAACACCATATATTTT

J: TRBJ1-2
size: -
V: TRBV19
D: -
CDR3: CASSIRGNYGYTF
DNA: TGTGCCAGTAGTATAAGAGGGAACTATGGCTACACCTTC

J: TRBJ1-1
size: -
V: TRBV7-2
D: TRBD1
CDR3: CASSPQGQVNTEAFF
DNA: TGTGCCAGCAGCCCCCAAGGACAGGTGAACACTGAAGCTTTCTTT

J: TRBJ2-1
size: -
V: TRBV3-1/TRBV3-2
D: TRBD2
CDR3: CASSQDQRSLAVYNEQFF
DNA: TGTGCCAGCAGCCAAGATCAAAGGTCACTAGCGGTTTACAATGAGCAGTTCTTC

J: TRBJ1-5
size: -
V: TRBV25-1
D: TRBD1
CDR3: CASSGDRVDQPQHF
DNA: TGTGCCAGCAGTGGAGACAGGGTCGACCAGCCCCAGCATTTT

J: TRBJ2-5
size: -
V: TRBV5-1
D: -
CDR3: CAILRGGQGPKQETQYF
DNA: TGCGCCATCCTCCGGGGTGGGCAGGGGCCTAAGCAAGAGACCCAGTACTTC

J: TRBJ1-5
size: -
V: TRBV2
D: -
CDR3: CASSVSGEPQHF
DNA: TGTGCCAGCAGTGTTTCAGGGGAACCCCAGCATTTT

J: TRBJ1-3
size: -
V: TRBV28
D: TRBD1
CDR3: CASKQPTGRPGNTIYF
DNA: TGTGCCAGCAAACAACCGACAGGGAGGCCTGGAAACACCATATATTTT

J: TRBJ2-3
size: -
V: TRBV27
D: -
CDR3: CASSLSAWGNGQGGTDTQYF
DNA: TGTGCCAGCAGTTTATCGGCTTGGGGAAACGGGCAGGGAGGAACAGATACGCAGTATTTT

J: TRBJ2-5
size: -
V: TRBV5-1
D: -
CDR3: CASSFTGNMGETQYF
DNA: TGCGCCAGCAGCTTTACAGGGAACATGGGTGAGACCCAGTACTTC

J: TRBJ1-2
size: -
V: TRBV7-2
D: TRBD1
CDR3: CASSFPDRAVCF
DNA: TGTGCCAGCAGCTTTCCGGACAGGGCTGTTTGCTTC

J: TRBJ2-3
size: -
V: TRBV7-9
D: -
CDR3: CASSLGSAGKGTDTQYF
DNA: TGTGCCAGCAGCTTAGGGAGTGCAGGGAAGGGCACAGATACGCAGTATTTT

J: TRBJ1-1
size: -
V: TRBV6-2/TRBV6-3
D: -
CDR3: CASSTRTWRNTEAFF
DNA: TGTGCCAGCAGTACGCGGACTTGGAGGAACACTGAAGCTTTCTTT

J: TRBJ2-1
size: -
V: TRBV28
D: -
CDR3: CASSLWRPIKDEQFF
DNA: TGTGCCAGCAGTTTATGGCGGCCCATTAAAGATGAGCAGTTCTTC

J: TRBJ1-3
size: -
V: TRBV9
D: -
CDR3: CASIYGHAIYF
DNA: TGTGCCAGCATCTACGGACACGCCATATATTTT

J: TRBJ1-1
size: -
V: TRBV15
D: -
CDR3: CATSRARHITMNTEAFF
DNA: TGTGCCACCAGCAGAGCACGTCACATTACCATGAACACTGAAGCTTTCTTT

J: TRBJ2-7
size: -
V: TRBV29-1
D: TRBD1
CDR3: CSVGQGASYEQYF
DNA: TGCAGCGTAGGACAGGGGGCATCCTACGAGCAGTACTTC

J: TRBJ2-1
size: -
V: TRBV2
D: -
CDR3: CASSEKDGTRQFF
DNA: TGTGCCAGCAGTGAAAAAGACGGGACAAGGCAGTTCTTC

J: TRBJ1-1
size: -
V: TRBV28
D: -
CDR3: CASSPSPRDSEAFF
DNA: TGTGCCAGCAGTCCGTCGCCCCGAGACAGTGAAGCTTTCTTT

J: TRBJ1-2
size: -
V: TRBV5-1
D: TRBD1
CDR3: CASSFGGQGAIGYTF
DNA: TGCGCCAGCAGCTTTGGTGGGCAGGGGGCGATCGGCTACACCTTC

J: TRBJ1-5
size: -
V: TRBV28
D: -
CDR3: CASSSIRNQPQHF
DNA: TGTGCCAGCAGTTCTATTCGGAATCAGCCCCAGCATTTT

J: TRBJ1-5
size: -
V: TRBV27
D: -
CDR3: CASSRNSGIGSNQPQHF
DNA: TGTGCCAGCAGTAGGAATTCAGGGATCGGGAGCAATCAGCCCCAGCATTTT

J: TRBJ2-1
size: -
V: TRBV4-3
D: TRBD2
CDR3: CASSQGIGTSGAGEQFF
DNA: TGCGCCAGCAGCCAAGGGATAGGGACTAGCGGGGCGGGTGAGCAGTTCTTC

J: TRBJ2-7
size: -
V: TRBV12-3/TRBV12-4
D: -
CDR3: CASSLAGVEQYF
DNA: TGTGCCAGCAGTTTAGCAGGGGTCGAGCAGTACTTC

J: TRBJ2-1
size: -
V: TRBV7-9
D: -
CDR3: CASSFVNEQFF
DNA: TGTGCCAGCAGCTTCGTAAATGAGCAGTTCTTC

J: TRBJ1-4
size: -
V: TRBV6-5
D: TRBD1
CDR3: CASSYGQGEFEKLFF
DNA: TGTGCCAGCAGCTACGGACAGGGTGAATTCGAAAAACTGTTTTTT

J: TRBJ1-6
size: -
V: TRBV7-8
D: -
CDR3: CASSRGGYTDSPLHF
DNA: TGTGCCAGCTCGAGGGGGGGGTACACGGATTCACCCCTCCACTTT

J: TRBJ2-1
size: -
V: TRBV27
D: -
CDR3: CASSFGTLMGEQFF
DNA: TGTGCCAGCAGTTTCGGGACTCTTATGGGTGAGCAGTTCTTC

J: TRBJ2-1
size: -
V: TRBV24-1
D: -
CDR3: CATSDFGTAGLHNEQFF
DNA: TGTGCCACCAGTGATTTCGGGACGGCGGGACTTCACAATGAGCAGTTCTTC

J: TRBJ1-2
size: few
V: TRBV4-1
D: TRBD1
CDR3: CASSQVAGTGGLKSYGYTF
DNA: TGCGCCAGCAGCCAAGTAGCCGGGACAGGGGGCCTAAAGAGCTATGGCTACACCTTC

J: TRBJ2-7
size: -
V: TRBV19
D: TRBD1
CDR3: CATKDRALSYEQYF
DNA: TGTGCCACTAAGGACAGGGCTCTCTCCTACGAGCAGTACTTC

J: TRBJ1-2
size: -
V: TRBV4-1
D: -
CDR3: CASSQARYYGYTF
DNA: TGCGCCAGCAGCCAGGCCCGCTACTATGGCTACACCTTC

J: TRBJ2-1
size: -
V: TRBV5-1
D: -
CDR3: CASSSDNPFYNEQFF
DNA: TGCGCCAGCAGCTCGGACAATCCTTTCTACAATGAGCAGTTCTTC

J: TRBJ1-2
size: -
V: TRBV15
D: -
CDR3: CATSRVPRANYGYTF
DNA: TGTGCCACCAGCAGAGTCCCCAGGGCTAACTATGGCTACACCTTC

J: TRBJ2-7
size: -
V: TRBV7-9
D: -
CDR3: CASSSRDNSYEQYF
DNA: TGTGCCAGCAGCTCCAGGGATAACTCCTACGAGCAGTACTTC

J: TRBJ2-7
size: -
V: TRBV11-2
D: TRBD2
CDR3: CASSIYSGGAFYEQYF
DNA: TGTGCCAGCAGCATCTATAGCGGGGGGGCTTTCTACGAGCAGTACTTC

J: TRBJ1-4
size: -
V: TRBV5-1
D: TRBD1
CDR3: CASSSTGTGGEKLFF
DNA: TGCGCCAGCAGCTCAACCGGGACAGGGGGAGAAAAACTGTTTTTT

J: TRBJ1-1
size: -
V: TRBV12-3/TRBV12-4
D: -
CDR3: CASSLESDTEAFF
DNA: TGTGCCAGCAGTTTAGAGTCAGACACTGAAGCTTTCTTT

J: TRBJ1-2
size: -
V: TRBV14
D: TRBD1
CDR3: CASSASGTGFYPTF
DNA: TGTGCCAGCAGCGCCTCCGGGACAGGGTTTTACCCCACCTTC

J: TRBJ1-1
size: -
V: TRBV5-4
D: -
CDR3: CASSSGLGNTEAFF
DNA: TGTGCCAGCAGCTCGGGACTGGGGAACACTGAAGCTTTCTTT

J: TRBJ1-5
size: -
V: TRBV7-2
D: TRBD1
CDR3: CASSSGQHNQPQHF
DNA: TGTGCCAGCAGCTCGGGACAGCACAATCAGCCCCAGCATTTT

J: TRBJ1-4
size: -
V: TRBV7-9
D: -
CDR3: CASSQGGEKLFF
DNA: TGTGCCAGCAGCCAAGGCGGTGAAAAACTGTTTTTT